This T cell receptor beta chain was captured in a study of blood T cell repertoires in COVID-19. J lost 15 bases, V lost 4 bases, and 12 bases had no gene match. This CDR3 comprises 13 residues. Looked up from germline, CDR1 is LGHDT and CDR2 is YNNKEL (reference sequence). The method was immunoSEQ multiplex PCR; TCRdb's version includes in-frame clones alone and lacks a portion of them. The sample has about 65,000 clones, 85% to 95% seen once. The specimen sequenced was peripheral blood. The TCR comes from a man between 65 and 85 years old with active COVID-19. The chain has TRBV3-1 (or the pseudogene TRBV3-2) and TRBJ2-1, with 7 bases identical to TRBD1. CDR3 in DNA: TGTGCCAGCAGCCCCCGACAGGGTAACGGGCTGTTCTTC. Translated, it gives CASSPRQGNGLFF.